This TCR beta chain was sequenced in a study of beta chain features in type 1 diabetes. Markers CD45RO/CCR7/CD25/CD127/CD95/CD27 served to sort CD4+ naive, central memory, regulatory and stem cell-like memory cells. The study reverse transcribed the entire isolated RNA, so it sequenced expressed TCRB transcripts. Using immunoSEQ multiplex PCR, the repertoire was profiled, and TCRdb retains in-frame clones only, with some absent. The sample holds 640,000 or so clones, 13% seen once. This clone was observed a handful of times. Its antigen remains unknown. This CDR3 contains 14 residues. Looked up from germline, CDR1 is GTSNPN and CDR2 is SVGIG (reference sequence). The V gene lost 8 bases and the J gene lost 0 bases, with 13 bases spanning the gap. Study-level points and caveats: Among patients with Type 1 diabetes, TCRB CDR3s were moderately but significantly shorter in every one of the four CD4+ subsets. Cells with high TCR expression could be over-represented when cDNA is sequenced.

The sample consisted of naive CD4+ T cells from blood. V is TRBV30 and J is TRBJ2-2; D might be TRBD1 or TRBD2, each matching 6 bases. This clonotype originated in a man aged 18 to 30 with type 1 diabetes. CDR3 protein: CARGRQTNTGELFF. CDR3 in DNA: TGTGCCCGGGGGCGACAGACGAACACCGGGGAGCTGTTTTTT.